This TCR beta chain was obtained from a study of blood T cell repertoires in COVID-19. Across the study: From the United States, Italy and Spain came samples of acute and convalescent COVID-19.

The CDR3 runs 14 residues. Losses at the gene ends were 6 bases for V and 1 base for J; bases not matched to a gene: 3. Per the germline V gene, CDR1 is MNHEY and CDR2 is SMNVEV (reference sequence). Per the study methods: Estimation of nucleated cell counts relied on the amplification of reference gene primers. Sequencing was performed with immunoSEQ multiplex PCR; in TCRdb, only in-frame clones are kept and a portion is missing. The DNA was the basis for D and trimming; V, J and clone size are from that table. The sample carries 70,000 or so clones, more than 70% recorded once. This TCR derives from a woman over 75 with active or convalescent COVID-19. Sequencing was done on a sample of peripheral blood. V gene TRBV27 combines with J gene TRBJ2-1; 7 bases match TRBD2. DNA for the CDR3: TGTGCCAGCAGGTGGGGGGGGTCCTACAATGAGCAGTTCTTC. The encoded protein is CASRWGGSYNEQFF.